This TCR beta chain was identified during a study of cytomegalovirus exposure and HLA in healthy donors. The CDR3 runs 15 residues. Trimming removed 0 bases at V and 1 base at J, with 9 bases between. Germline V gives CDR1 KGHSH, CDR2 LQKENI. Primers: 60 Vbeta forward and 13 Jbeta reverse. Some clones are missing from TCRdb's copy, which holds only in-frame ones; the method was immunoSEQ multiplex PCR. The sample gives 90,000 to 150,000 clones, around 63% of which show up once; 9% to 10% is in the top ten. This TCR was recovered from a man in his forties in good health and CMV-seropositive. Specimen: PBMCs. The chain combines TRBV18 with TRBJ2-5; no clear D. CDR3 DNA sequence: TGTGCCAGCTCACCACCGTCACAAGTCCAAGAGACCCAGTACTTC. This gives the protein CASSPPSQVQETQYF.